This TCR beta chain is drawn from a study of T cell repertoires in cytomegalovirus infection. This clonotype was seen repeatedly, ten times or more. A single record per CDR3 protein comes from TCRdb applying MiXCR to the reads. This table has fewer than 350,000 distinct CDR3 sequences, 9.5% appearing once. The CDR3 length is 12 residues. Germline values: CDR1 SEHNR, CDR2 FQNEAQ (reference sequence). With 1 base removed from V and 8 bases from J, the gap between germline ends came to 9 bases. This sequence was found in a human donor in good health (CMV status not recorded). Some clones in this sample may be carry-over from other donors' samples. V usage is TRBV7-9 and J usage is TRBJ2-7, with D maybe TRBD1 (6 bases). Sequenced material: PBMCs. The CDR3 region has the DNA TGTGCCAGCAGCTTAGTGCAGGGGAAGCAGTACTTC. As protein: CASSLVQGKQYF.